The 13 T cell receptor beta chains below were found in one sample sequenced in a study of T cells in Graves' hyperthyroidism and ophthalmopathy (dated by TCRdb to the late 2010s). Receptors were amplified or captured by multiplex PCR. TCRdb names Illumina HiSeq 2000 as the instrument used. The TCR beta CDR3 regions were amplified from RNA transcripts. A first-round RT-PCR of the TCR CDR3 used the HTBI primer set with the Qiagen OneStep RT-PCR kit. TCRdb reprocessed the public reads (quality trimming at Q25 with fastp, clone calling with MiXCR) and kept in-frame beta chains. Duplicate CDR3 protein sequences are folded into a single record with the most common DNA and genes. Present in this sample are about 400,000 distinct CDR3 sequences, 11% to 15% of which were seen just once. Together, the top ten hold approximately 29% of the sample. What was sequenced was blood. These receptors originate from a man in his fifties or sixties with Graves' ophthalmopathy.

Many counts were recorded for this clonotype. J is TRBJ2-1 and V is TRBV11-2; TRBD2 is a possible D gene (7 bases). The CDR3 has 14 residues. Per germline, CDR1 SGHAT and CDR2 FQNNGV. Trimming left V 5 bases short and J 8 bases short, with 16 bases between. The CDR3 loop is CASSPGAGADEQFF. The CDR3 DNA follows: TGTGCCAGCAGCCCGGGGGCGGGAGCCGATGAGCAGTTCTTC.

The chain joins TRBV18 to TRBJ2-6, with D hard to call. V was clipped by 6 bases and J by 0 bases, with 12 bases between them. This CDR3 has 16 residues. Germline V gives CDR1 KGHSH, CDR2 LQKENI. CDR3 DNA: TGTGCCAGCTCCCTACTTCGAACCTCTGGGGCCAACGTCCTGACTTTC. This translates into CASSLLRTSGANVLTF.

This clonotype was picked up a small number of times. The V call is TRBV7-4, the J call TRBJ1-2, with TRBD1 identical over 9 bases. V was clipped by 6 bases and J by 5 bases; unmatched bases: 4. Germline V gives CDR1 SGHVT, CDR2 SQSDAQ. The CDR3 is 13 residues long. The CDR3 spells CASRLGQGYGYTF. The CDR3 nucleotides are TGTGCCAGCAGGTTGGGACAGGGATATGGCTACACCTTC. Drawing the rest from reference TRBV7-4 and TRBJ1-2, the complete variable domain is GAGVSQSPRYKVAKRGRDVALRCDSISGHVTLYWYRQTLGQGSEVLTYSQSDAQRDKSGRPSGRFSAERPERSVSTLKIQRTEQGDSAVYLCASRLGQGYGYTFGSGTRLTVV.

This clonotype was seen more than once but under ten times. The chain joins TRBV6-5 to TRBJ1-2; D may be TRBD1 (6 bases). V was shortened by 2 bases and J by 5 bases, with 18 bases between the two germline ends. The CDR3 has 16 residues. From germline, CDR1 is MNHEY and CDR2 SVGAGI. CDR3: CASSYTMSQGKYGYTF. The CDR3 DNA reads TGTGCCAGCAGTTACACAATGTCCCAGGGGAAGTATGGCTACACCTTC.

The rearrangement links TRBV14 to TRBJ2-3; D gene unclear. The CDR3 runs 16 residues. The V gene's germline CDR1 is SGHDN and CDR2 FVKESK. V was shortened by 0 bases and J by 5 bases, with 15 bases between the two germline ends. In DNA, the CDR3 is TGTGCCAGCAGCCAAGATTTAAGCAGCTCCGGAGATACGCAGTATTTT. It encodes CASSQDLSSSGDTQYF.

Remarks on this clonotype: A much more abundant neighbour one base away suggests this may be a read error. Lacking the conserved final phenylalanine or tryptophan, this CDR3 likely reflects a read error. V gene TRBV5-1 combines with J gene TRBJ2-2; weak D call: TRBD2 (6 bases). The CDR3 runs 12 residues. Trimming left V 9 bases short and J 10 bases short, with 16 bases between. CDR1 SGHRS and CDR2 YFSETQ come from the germline V gene. The CDR3 loop is CATNAGGSELFL. DNA for the CDR3: TGCGCCACCAACGCCGGGGGATCGGAGCTGTTTCTT.

The chain has TRBV2 and TRBJ2-5; 9 bases agree with TRBD2. CDR1 and CDR2 (germline): SNHLY, FYNNEI. J was trimmed by 5 bases and V by 5 bases; bases with no gene match: 12. There are 16 residues in the CDR3. The CDR3 region is CASSWDLAGVTETQYF. CDR3 sequence (DNA): TGTGCCAGCAGTTGGGACTTAGCGGGAGTAACTGAGACCCAGTACTTC.

The genes are TRBV19 and TRBJ2-5; D unclear. There are 15 residues in the CDR3. Trimming pared 4 bases from V and 7 bases from J, leaving 19 bases between. CDR1 LNHDA and CDR2 SQIVND come from the germline V gene (reference sequence). CDR3 bases: TGTGCCAGTAGTACCGGCGGACCTCCAACGGGGACCCAGTACTTC. It encodes CASSTGGPPTGTQYF.

The chain recombines TRBV4-1 with TRBJ1-6; D may be TRBD1 (6 bases). V gave up 0 bases and J gave up 6 bases, with 12 bases separating them. Germline assignment: CDR1 MGHRA and CDR2 YSYEKL. The CDR3 is 16 residues long. The CDR3 loop reads CASSQDPGAGNSPLHF. The CDR3, as DNA: TGCGCCAGCAGCCAAGATCCGGGGGCCGGTAATTCACCCCTCCACTTT.

The J gene is TRBJ1-2, the V gene TRBV28, with a tentative D call TRBD1 (5 bases). The CDR3 spans 14 residues. V lost 3 bases and J lost 5, with 13 bases in between. In germline, CDR1 is MDHEN, CDR2 SYDVKM. In DNA form, the CDR3 reads TGTGCCAGCAGTTTTTCTACAGGAGGTTATGGCTACACCTTC. This sequence encodes CASSFSTGGYGYTF.

This clonotype was counted between two and nine times. The chain combines TRBV27 with TRBJ1-5; maybe TRBD1 (5 bases). The CDR3 totals 13 residues. The V gene's germline CDR1 is MNHEY and CDR2 SMNVEV (reference sequence). V was shortened by 4 bases and J by 6 bases, with 10 bases between the two germline ends. The CDR3 here is CASSSEGSQPQHF. The DNA for the CDR3 is TGTGCCAGCAGTTCAGAGGGGAGTCAGCCCCAGCATTTT.

This clonotype has ten or more counts. This chain connects TRBV5-1 to TRBJ2-3, with TRBD2 matching over 12 bases. The CDR3 runs to 17 residues. Trimming at V came to 4 bases and at J to 3 bases, leaving 9 bases not matched to a gene. In germline, CDR1 is SGHRS, CDR2 YFSETQ. Here the CDR3 reads CASSRNPLAGGTDTQYF. CDR3 in DNA: TGCGCCAGCAGCCGGAACCCTCTAGCGGGAGGGACAGATACGCAGTATTTT. Variable domain in full (rest from reference TRBV5-1 and TRBJ2-3): KAGVTQTPRYLIKTRGQQVTLSCSPISGHRSVSWYQQTPGQGLQFLFEYFSETQRNKGNFPGRFSGRQFSNSRSEMNVSTLELGDSALYLCASSRNPLAGGTDTQYFGPGTRLTVL.

V and J are TRBV10-3 and TRBJ1-2; possibly TRBD1 for D (5 bases). The germline gives CDR1 ENHRY, CDR2 SYGVKD. Trimming removed 2 bases at V and 5 bases at J, with 9 bases between. CDR3 size: 13 residues. This CDR3 reads CAISETGGYGYTF. CDR3 nucleotides: TGTGCCATCAGTGAGACAGGCGGGTATGGCTACACCTTC.